These 16 T cell receptor beta chains came from one sample sequenced in a study of a mutant IDH1 vaccine in newly diagnosed glioma. The table came from immunoSEQ multiplex PCR; TCRdb's copy has only in-frame clones and leaves some out. The sample comprises tens of thousands of clones, 81% of which are singletons, and around 5% rests with the top ten. Their antigens are not known. Documented time point: week 35, safety follow-up. The vaccine gave 300 ug of a 20-mer mutant IDH1 peptide subcutaneously per dose. This specimen was PBMCs, taken from a glioma patient whose treatment included an IDH1 peptide vaccine. The receptor source for this set is a man aged 35-49 years with glioma.

CDR3: CASSFRSGVVTEAFF. In nucleotides, the CDR3 is TGTGCCAGCAGCTTTCGTTCAGGGGTTGTTACTGAAGCTTTCTTT. The genes are TRBV11-2 and TRBJ1-1; D is perhaps TRBD1 (6 bases). The germline CDR1 and CDR2 sequences are SGHAT and FQNNGV. The CDR3 runs to 15 residues. V was trimmed by 3 bases and J by 5 bases, leaving 16 bases between them. The full variable domain, with the rest looked up from reference TRBV11-2 and TRBJ1-1, is EAGVAQSPRYKIIEKRQSVAFWCNPISGHATLYWYQQILGQGPKLLIQFQNNGVVDDSQLPKDRFSAERLKGVDSTLKIQPAKLEDSAVYLCASSFRSGVVTEAFFGQGTRLTVV.

This clone was seen a handful of times. V and J are TRBV30 and TRBJ1-1, with TRBD1 as a possible D gene (5 bases). The CDR3 runs 12 residues. CDR1 and CDR2 from the germline V gene are GTSNPN and SVGIG (reference sequence). With 0 bases removed from V and 7 bases from J, the gap between germline ends came to 9 bases. Written as DNA, the CDR3 is TGTGCCTGGAGTGTCGGGGGTCTTGAAGCTTTCTTT. This gives the protein CAWSVGGLEAFF.

V is TRBV7-9 and J is TRBJ2-1; 15 bases align to TRBD2. The germline V gene encodes CDR1 SEHNR and CDR2 FQNEAQ (reference sequence). The length of the CDR3 is 19 residues. V shed 5 bases and J 0 bases; nucleotides not matched to a gene: 8. The CDR3 DNA is TGTGCCAGCAGCCTACCGGGACTAGCGGGGGGAAGCTCCTACAATGAGCAGTTCTTC. This codes for CASSLPGLAGGSSYNEQFF.

This chain connects TRBV14 to TRBJ1-2; D not resolved. Trimming took 1 base from V and 4 from J, leaving 7 bases between them. The germline V gene has CDR1 SGHDN and CDR2 FVKESK. The CDR3 covers 13 residues. In nucleotides, the CDR3 is TGTGCCAGCAGCCAAGTTGGACCCTATGGCTACACCTTC. As protein: CASSQVGPYGYTF.

The sample holds one count of this clone. This chain uses TRBV28 with TRBJ2-3; D is possibly TRBD2 (5 bases). In germline, CDR1 is MDHEN, CDR2 SYDVKM. V was pared by 2 bases and J by 14 bases, with 14 bases between. This CDR3 region has 12 residues. DNA of the CDR3: TGTGCCAGCAGTTTAAGCGGAGCCCGCCGGTATTTT. Protein sequence: CASSLSGARRYF.

This clone was picked up a small number of times. The chain uses TRBV7-9 and TRBJ2-7, with TRBD2 matching over 8 bases. The CDR3 spans 15 residues. From germline, CDR1 is SEHNR and CDR2 FQNEAQ (reference sequence). The junction had 9 bases not matched to a gene; V was cut back by 5 bases and J by 3 bases. CDR3 loop: CASSPGGLAGYEQYF. CDR3 DNA: TGTGCCAGCAGCCCCGGCGGGCTAGCGGGCTACGAGCAGTACTTC.

The chain links TRBV7-2 to TRBJ2-3; TRBD2 matches at 16 bases. This CDR3 has 17 amino acids. CDR1 and CDR2 (germline): SGHTA, FQGNSA. Trimming at V came to 5 bases and at J to 3 bases, leaving 5 bases not matched to a gene. The DNA for the CDR3 is TGTGCCAGCAGCGGGACTAGCGGGAGGGCCGGTACAGATACGCAGTATTTT. Amino acids: CASSGTSGRAGTDTQYF.

The chain couples TRBV5-4 to TRBJ1-2; perhaps TRBD1 as D (5 bases). The V gene's germline CDR1 is SGHNT and CDR2 YYREEE (reference sequence). CDR3 size: 16 residues. V lost 0 bases to trimming and J lost 5 bases, with 17 bases between them. DNA for the CDR3: TGTGCCAGCAGCTTGGATGGGGTGGCCGGGGCGTATGGCTACACCTTC. As protein: CASSLDGVAGAYGYTF.

The gene calls are TRBV4-2 and TRBJ2-5; D ambiguous. The germline V and J ends were trimmed by 0 bases and 5 bases, with 10 bases remaining between them. The CDR3 covers 14 residues. In germline, CDR1 is LGHNA, CDR2 YNFKEQ. The CDR3 sequence: CASSQDTARETQYF. The CDR3 nucleotides read TGTGCCAGCAGCCAAGATACAGCGAGGGAGACCCAGTACTTC.

This rearrangement joins TRBV7-2 to TRBJ2-7; TRBD2 matches 9 bases. Germline loops: CDR1 SGHTA, CDR2 FQGNSA. The CDR3 is made up of 16 amino acids. Trimming cost V 1 base and J 1 base; bases outside gene matches: 5. This CDR3 is CASSLGLAGWSYEQYF. CDR3 DNA: TGTGCCAGCAGCTTAGGGCTAGCGGGGTGGTCCTACGAGCAGTACTTC.

The chain has TRBV28 and TRBJ1-2, with D maybe TRBD1 (5 bases). The V and J ends lost 2 bases and 2 bases respectively, with 12 bases between them. The CDR3 is 15 residues long. Germline V gives CDR1 MDHEN, CDR2 SYDVKM. CDR3 bases: TGTGCCAGCAGTTTAGGGAAGACAGCGAACTATGGCTACACCTTC. As protein: CASSLGKTANYGYTF.

The chain couples TRBV5-1 to TRBJ1-5, with a tentative D call TRBD1 (6 bases). Trimming left V 4 bases short and J 0 bases short, with 17 bases between. CDR3 length equals 17 residues. From germline, CDR1 is SGHRS and CDR2 YFSETQ. The CDR3 loop is CASSLGAGTLSNQPQHF. The CDR3, as DNA: TGCGCCAGCAGCCTGGGGGCAGGCACCCTTAGCAATCAGCCCCAGCATTTT.

The V and J genes are TRBV5-8 and TRBJ2-7; D perhaps matches TRBD1 (6 bases). Trimming removed 0 bases at V and 0 bases at J, with 13 bases between. This CDR3 has 16 residues. From germline, CDR1 is SGHTS and CDR2 YDEGEE. CDR3 sequence reads: CASSLGQGWDSYEQYF. CDR3 nucleotides: TGTGCCAGCAGCTTGGGGCAGGGGTGGGACTCCTACGAGCAGTACTTC.

The rearrangement links TRBV5-5 to TRBJ2-3; a weak D match, TRBD2 (5 bases). V was cut by 0 bases and J by 0 bases, with 5 bases left in between. The CDR3 has 14 amino acids. Per the germline V gene, CDR1 is SGHKS and CDR2 is YYEKEE (reference sequence). The CDR3, as DNA: TGTGCCAGCAGCTTGGGGACTAGCACAGATACGCAGTATTTT. This gives the protein CASSLGTSTDTQYF.

This sequence joins TRBV27 and TRBJ1-3, with a tentative D call TRBD1 (6 bases). The ends were cut back, 10 bases at V and 0 bases at J, with 10 bases in the middle. In germline, CDR1 is MNHEY, CDR2 SMNVEV (reference sequence). This CDR3 region has 13 residues. The CDR3 DNA reads TGTGCCACCCGGGGGCTCTCTGGAAACACCATATATTTT. This gives the protein CATRGLSGNTIYF.

This rearrangement joins TRBV7-6 to TRBJ2-7, with 7 positions matching TRBD2. Looked up from germline, CDR1 is SGHVS and CDR2 is FNYEAQ. The CDR3 length is 16 residues. J lost 2 bases, V lost 3 bases, and 10 bases had no gene match. The CDR3 loop reads CASSLAVGRTPYEQYF. As DNA, the CDR3 is TGTGCCAGCAGCTTGGCGGTCGGGAGGACTCCCTACGAGCAGTACTTC. The complete variable domain, with remaining parts taken from reference TRBV7-6 and TRBJ2-7, reads GAGVSQSPRYKVTKRGQDVALRCDPISGHVSLYWYRQALGQGPEFLTYFNYEAQQDKSGLPNDRFSAERPEGSISTLTIQRTEQRDSAMYRCASSLAVGRTPYEQYFGPGTRLTVT.